The 26 T cell receptor beta chains in this list originate from one sample, sequenced in a study of control samples from healthy donors and cancer patients. Using immunoSEQ multiplex PCR, the repertoire was profiled, and TCRdb retains in-frame clones only, with some absent. The sample carries 390,000 or so clones, 90% recorded once. Sequencing used PBMCs. Receptor source: a man aged 40-50 years with head and neck cancer.

The V call is TRBV9, the J call TRBJ2-7; 10 bases fit TRBD1. Losses at the gene ends were 4 bases for V and 6 bases for J; bases not matched to a gene: 7. The germline gives CDR1 SGDLS, CDR2 YYNGEE. The CDR3 consists of 14 residues. CDR3 amino acids: CASSPRDRGGEQYF. Here the CDR3 DNA reads TGTGCCAGCAGCCCTCGGGACAGGGGAGGCGAGCAGTACTTC. The full variable domain, with the rest looked up from reference TRBV9 and TRBJ2-7, is DSGVTQTPKHLITATGQRVTLRCSPRSGDLSVYWYQQSLDQGLQFLIQYYNGEERAKGNILERFSAQQFPDLHSELNLSSLELGDSALYFCASSPRDRGGEQYFGPGTRLTVT.

This sequence joins TRBV6-2 or TRBV6-3 and TRBJ2-1; D is unresolved. V lost 6 bases and J 12 bases, leaving 18 bases between the germline ends. This CDR3 has 13 amino acids. From germline, CDR1 is MNHEY and CDR2 SVGEGT. Written as DNA, the CDR3 is TGTGCCAGCAGCGAGTCGGCCACAATAGGGCAGTTCTTC. Protein sequence: CASSESATIGQFF.

This rearrangement joins TRBV18 to TRBJ1-1; D unclear. The length of the CDR3 is 15 residues. Trimming removed 0 bases from V and 1 base from J, with 9 bases in between. Germline-derived CDR1 and CDR2 are KGHSH and LQKENI. The CDR3 loop reads CASSPPVGWNTEAFF. The DNA for the CDR3 is TGTGCCAGCTCACCACCGGTAGGATGGAACACTGAAGCTTTCTTT.

The chain combines TRBV7-2 with TRBJ2-7; D unresolved. CDR3 length: 14 amino acids. The germline CDR1 and CDR2 sequences are SGHTA and FQGNSA. The V end was cut by 1 base, the J end by 3 bases, with 10 bases between. This CDR3 is CASSLGPMGYEQYF. DNA of the CDR3: TGTGCCAGCAGCTTAGGGCCCATGGGCTACGAGCAGTACTTC.

The chain recombines TRBV4-1 with TRBJ2-1; D is perhaps TRBD1 (6 bases). Trimming left V 1 base short and J 3 bases short, with 13 bases between. The CDR3 consists of 16 residues. Germline V gives CDR1 MGHRA, CDR2 YSYEKL. The CDR3 region has the DNA TGCGCCAGCAGCCAAGCCCTACAGGACAGCTACAATGAGCAGTTCTTC. Protein product: CASSQALQDSYNEQFF.

The chain uses TRBV28 and TRBJ1-1, with TRBD1 identical over 7 bases. This CDR3 contains 19 residues. With V trimmed by 4 bases and J by 4 bases, 21 bases remained unmatched. CDR1 and CDR2 from the germline V gene are MDHEN and SYDVKM. The CDR3 loop is CASSYPLRGTGVRGTEAFF. For the CDR3, the DNA is TGTGCCAGCAGTTATCCTTTGCGTGGAACAGGGGTTCGGGGCACTGAAGCTTTCTTT.

The rearrangement links TRBV7-9 to TRBJ1-4, with D perhaps matching TRBD1 (6 bases). Trimming cost V 5 bases and J 7 bases, with 11 bases left between them. CDR1 is SEHNR and CDR2 is FQNEAQ in the germline V gene (reference sequence). The CDR3 runs 13 residues. The CDR3 bases are TGTGCCAGCAGCACCGGGACAACTGAAAAACTGTTTTTT. Amino acids: CASSTGTTEKLFF.

The J gene is TRBJ2-1, the V gene TRBV20-1; tentative D call: TRBD2 (7 bases). CDR1 and CDR2 from the germline V gene are DFQATT and SNEGSKA (reference sequence). The CDR3 is 11 amino acids. V was trimmed by 7 bases and J by 9 bases, leaving 13 bases between them. CDR3 coding DNA: TGCAGTGTCACGGGGGGCCCTGAGCAGTTCTTC. This sequence encodes CSVTGGPEQFF.

This chain connects TRBV4-3 to TRBJ2-7, with 7 positions matching TRBD2. Per the germline V gene, CDR1 is LGHNA and CDR2 is YSLEER. CDR3 length: 15 residues. Losses at the gene ends were 0 bases for V and 6 bases for J; bases not matched to a gene: 8. The CDR3: CASSQDRVRGTEQYF. The CDR3 nucleotides are TGCGCCAGCAGCCAAGATCGCGTGCGGGGGACCGAGCAGTACTTC.

This chain uses TRBV5-1 with TRBJ2-3; 10 nucleotides match TRBD1. V dropped 0 bases and J dropped 3; count of bases not matched to a gene: 4. This CDR3 contains 16 residues. Looked up from germline, CDR1 is SGHRS and CDR2 is YFSETQ. CDR3 nucleotides: TGCGCCAGCAGCTTGGCAAGACAGGGGGCTACAGATACGCAGTATTTT. Translation: CASSLARQGATDTQYF.

The V and J genes are TRBV19 and TRBJ2-5, with D unclear. The CDR3 spans 15 residues. Trimming removed 6 bases from V and 0 bases from J, with 14 bases in between. The germline V gene has CDR1 LNHDA and CDR2 SQIVND (reference sequence). The CDR3 reads CASSATLGYQETQYF. CDR3 DNA: TGTGCCAGTAGCGCGACGCTCGGGTACCAAGAGACCCAGTACTTC.

The chain links TRBV28 to TRBJ1-1; 7 bases agree with TRBD1. Germline CDR1 reads MDHEN; CDR2 reads SYDVKM. V lost 3 bases and J lost 4; bases outside the gene matches: 14. The CDR3 length is 17 residues. In DNA form, the CDR3 reads TGTGCCAGCAGTTTCTCCCCGACAGGGCCAGGAGGCACTGAAGCTTTCTTT. It yields the protein CASSFSPTGPGGTEAFF.

This chain links TRBV5-4 with TRBJ1-2, with D tentatively TRBD1 (5 bases). The CDR3 contains 17 residues. Trimming took 1 base from V and 4 from J, leaving 20 bases between them. Germline V lookup: CDR1 SGHNT, CDR2 YYREEE (reference sequence). The CDR3 here is CASSLLVRQRGFYGYTF. The CDR3 DNA sequence: TGTGCCAGCAGCTTGTTGGTTAGGCAGCGGGGGTTCTATGGCTACACCTTC. Looking up the rest from reference TRBV5-4 and TRBJ1-2 gives the full variable domain: ETGVTQSPTHLIKTRGQQVTLRCSSQSGHNTVSWYQQALGQGPQFIFQYYREEENGRGNFPPRFSGLQFPNYSSELNVNALELDDSALYLCASSLLVRQRGFYGYTFGSGTRLTVV.

The rearrangement joins TRBV7-2 to TRBJ2-7; D remains ambiguous. CDR1 and CDR2 from the germline V gene are SGHTA and FQGNSA. V shed 0 bases and J shed 6 bases, with 15 bases lying between them. The CDR3 is made up of 15 amino acids. CDR3 protein: CASSLAGRDPGEQYF. CDR3 sequence (DNA): TGTGCCAGCAGCTTAGCCGGCAGAGATCCAGGCGAGCAGTACTTC.

The chain joins TRBV27 to TRBJ2-3; no firm D call. V dropped 6 bases and J dropped 4 bases, with 14 bases sitting between them. The CDR3 is 14 amino acids. From germline, CDR1 is MNHEY and CDR2 SMNVEV (reference sequence). The CDR3 reads CASRAVFTSDTQYF. The DNA of the CDR3 is TGTGCCAGCAGAGCCGTCTTCACCTCAGATACGCAGTATTTT.

This clone was counted only a few times. The CDR3 DNA reads TGTGCCAGCAGTCCCGGGGTAGCGGGGCTTTCGGATACGCAGTATTTT. Protein: CASSPGVAGLSDTQYF. V gene TRBV27 combines with J gene TRBJ2-3; 8 positions match TRBD2. CDR1 and CDR2 from the germline V gene are MNHEY and SMNVEV (reference sequence). This CDR3 has 16 residues. After removal of 5 bases from V and 6 bases from J, the junction contained 13 bases not matched to a gene.

This chain connects TRBV4-1 to TRBJ2-7; 10 bases are shared with TRBD1. V lost 5 bases, J lost 1 base, and 5 bases stayed unmatched. Looked up from germline, CDR1 is MGHRA and CDR2 is YSYEKL. The CDR3 consists of 15 residues. CDR3 sequence: CASSEDRGISYEQYF. In nucleotides, the CDR3 is TGCGCCAGCAGCGAGGACAGGGGGATTTCCTACGAGCAGTACTTC.

This clone was counted a single time. The chain employs TRBV5-4 and TRBJ2-5; 7 nucleotides line up with TRBD1. Trimming removed 3 bases from V and 2 bases from J; junction bases left unmatched: 7. This CDR3 comprises 15 residues. CDR1 and CDR2 (germline): SGHNT, YYREEE (reference sequence). The CDR3 loop is CASSWGPGQQETQYF. CDR3 nucleotide sequence: TGTGCCAGCAGCTGGGGTCCGGGACAGCAAGAGACCCAGTACTTC.

The V call is TRBV25-1, the J call TRBJ2-2; perhaps D is TRBD1 or TRBD2 (6 bases each). The CDR3 has 15 residues. Trimming left V 3 bases short and J 5 bases short, with 13 bases between. CDR1 MGHDK and CDR2 SYGVNS come from the germline V gene. The DNA for the CDR3 is TGTGCCAGCAGTGATCCGGGGGCGTATACCGGGGAGCTGTTTTTT. Its translation: CASSDPGAYTGELFF.

This clone was counted a few times. This chain joins TRBV6-2 or TRBV6-3 and TRBJ2-2; TRBD2 is a possible D gene (6 bases). The germline V gene encodes CDR1 MNHEY and CDR2 SVGEGT. The ends were cut back, 4 bases at V and 6 bases at J, with 9 bases in the middle. This CDR3 contains 13 residues. This CDR3 reads CASSSGRSGELFF. CDR3 nucleotides: TGTGCCAGCAGTTCAGGGAGGTCCGGGGAGCTGTTTTTT.

V usage is TRBV11-3 and J usage is TRBJ1-1; D gene ambiguous. The CDR3 runs 14 residues. The V end was cut by 0 bases, the J end by 1 base, with 6 bases between. The V gene's germline CDR1 is SGHNT and CDR2 YENEEA. For the CDR3, the DNA is TGTGCCAGCAGCTTAGATGGTGCGAACACTGAAGCTTTCTTT. Protein sequence: CASSLDGANTEAFF.

The V gene is TRBV15, the J gene TRBJ2-1; D might be TRBD2 (6 bases). CDR1 is LNHNV and CDR2 is YYDKDF in the germline V gene (reference sequence). Trimming removed 4 bases from V and 0 bases from J, with 10 bases in between. The CDR3 totals 15 residues. CDR3 DNA sequence: TGTGCCACCAGCACGGCGGGACCCTCCTACAATGAGCAGTTCTTC. Protein: CATSTAGPSYNEQFF.

This clone was observed once. The J gene is TRBJ1-3, the V gene TRBV19; D gene uncertain. Germline CDR1 LNHDA, CDR2 SQIVND (reference sequence). The CDR3 length is 15 residues. V lost 7 bases and J lost 2, with 15 bases in between. This CDR3 reads CASMGLDFTGNTIYF. Written as DNA, the CDR3 is TGTGCCAGTATGGGATTGGACTTTACTGGAAACACCATATATTTT.

The V and J genes are TRBV6-2 or TRBV6-3 and TRBJ1-2; 7 positions match TRBD1. This CDR3 spans 13 amino acids. The V gene's germline CDR1 is MNHEY and CDR2 SVGEGT. V shed 5 bases and J 3 bases; nucleotides not matched to a gene: 3. The CDR3 here is CASSPDRDYGYTF. In DNA form, the CDR3 reads TGTGCCAGCAGTCCAGACAGGGACTATGGCTACACCTTC.

J is TRBJ2-2 and V is TRBV5-6; 8 bases agree with TRBD1. The J segment lost 7 bases and the V segment lost 4 bases, leaving 3 bases of the junction unmatched. CDR1 and CDR2 (germline): SGHDT, YYEEEE. This CDR3 has 13 residues. CDR3 amino acids: CASSRQGIGELFF. CDR3 sequence (DNA): TGTGCCAGCAGCCGACAGGGGATCGGGGAGCTGTTTTTT.

This clone was seen just once. The sample holds other DNA sequences that translate to the same CDR3. This chain connects TRBV5-5 to TRBJ2-5; 7 nucleotides agree with TRBD2. The CDR3 sequence is 15 residues long. Trimming at V came to 0 bases and at J to 5 bases, leaving 7 bases not matched to a gene. Germline values: CDR1 SGHKS, CDR2 YYEKEE (reference sequence). CDR3 in DNA: TGTGCCAGCAGCTTGGGGCCGGGGGGAGAGGAGACCCAGTACTTC. As protein: CASSLGPGGEETQYF.